Below, one T cell receptor (beta chain) is given with its context. The target antigen is unknown. The data derive from a study of metastatic and nonmetastatic thyroid tumors. Patients underwent thyroid surgery, and none had received any treatment before it. The germline V gene encodes CDR1 MNHNS and CDR2 SASEGT. The CDR3 consists of 13 residues. V gave up 7 bases and J gave up 7 bases; unmatched junction bases: 9. Study observations and caveats: Versus benign nodules, malignant thyroid tumors reportedly had significantly higher TCR beta diversity, in blood and tumor.

Via MiXCR, TCRdb re-called the PCR reads. The repertoire has some 20,000 clones, around 33% of them found once; the top ten carry approximately 30%. V and J are TRBV6-1 and TRBJ1-2; 7 bases fit TRBD1. This receptor was obtained from a female donor with papillary thyroid cancer or a benign thyroid nodule (not recorded which). Some clones in this sample may be carry-over from other donors' samples. Input material: tumor tissue. CDR3 loop: CASTNQGVAGYTF. The CDR3 nucleotides are TGTGCCAGCACCAACCAGGGGGTCGCTGGCTACACCTTC.